These 15 T cell receptor beta chains came from one sample sequenced in a study of blood T cell repertoires in COVID-19. Clones were read by immunoSEQ multiplex PCR, and TCRdb kept only the in-frame ones, dropping some. Counted here are fewer than 150,000 clones, around 83% occurring once; the ten biggest clones make up 4%. Sequenced input: peripheral blood. These receptors were obtained from a woman older than 75 with acute or convalescent COVID-19.

This clone has a single count. The rearrangement joins TRBV5-1 to TRBJ2-5; D unresolved. V was clipped by 4 bases and J by 3 bases, with 16 bases between them. This CDR3 spans 15 amino acids. The germline V gene encodes CDR1 SGHRS and CDR2 YFSETQ. The CDR3, as DNA: TGCGCCAGCAGCAACACGCCGAGCGCTGAAGAGACCCAGTACTTC. It is translated as CASSNTPSAEETQYF.

CDR3 loop: CASTLGGRGRTNQPQHF. CDR3 DNA: TGTGCCAGTACTCTAGGGGGTCGGGGACGGACAAATCAGCCCCAGCATTTT. This chain uses TRBV19 with TRBJ1-5, with D perhaps matching TRBD1 (6 bases). V was trimmed by 7 bases and J by 4 bases, leaving 23 bases between them. Germline V gene lookup returns CDR1 LNHDA and CDR2 SQIVND (reference sequence). This CDR3 is 17 amino acids long.

The CDR3 nucleotides read TGTGCCAGCAGACTAGCGTTATACACAGATACGCAGTATTTT. Translation gives CASRLALYTDTQYF. The rearrangement uses TRBV28 and TRBJ2-3; 7 positions match TRBD2. Per germline, CDR1 MDHEN and CDR2 SYDVKM. V trimming: 6 bases; J trimming: 2 bases; junction bases outside the gene matches: 5. The CDR3 sequence is 14 residues long.

Written as DNA, the CDR3 is TGTGCCAGTAGTGTACCCAGGACAGGGCCGGGCACTGAAGCTTTCTTT. Residues: CASSVPRTGPGTEAFF. The rearrangement joins TRBV19 to TRBJ1-1, with 8 bases that match TRBD1. CDR3 length: 16 residues. From germline, CDR1 is LNHDA and CDR2 SQIVND (reference sequence). V lost 5 bases, J lost 4 bases, and 12 bases stayed unmatched.

The chain links TRBV13 to TRBJ1-3; D gene unclear. From germline, CDR1 is PRHDT and CDR2 FYEKMQ (reference sequence). The CDR3 sequence is 14 residues long. Between the trimmed V and J ends, which lost 4 bases and 0 bases, there was a span of 7 bases. The CDR3 sequence: CASSSRFSGNTIYF. Here the CDR3 DNA reads TGTGCCAGCAGCTCCAGGTTCTCTGGAAACACCATATATTTT.

This chain links TRBV7-9 with TRBJ2-2, with TRBD2 matching over 7 bases. The V gene end was trimmed by 5 bases and the J gene end by 9 bases; junction bases not matched to a gene: 9. The germline V gene has CDR1 SEHNR and CDR2 FQNEAQ (reference sequence). The CDR3 is made up of 14 amino acids. The CDR3 sequence is CASSLPIAGWELFF. The DNA for the CDR3 is TGTGCCAGCAGCCTACCCATAGCGGGTTGGGAGCTGTTTTTT.

V gene TRBV19 combines with J gene TRBJ1-1, with D uncertain. Trimming shortened V by 4 bases and J by 4 bases, and 13 bases separated the two germline ends. Germline V CDR1 and CDR2: LNHDA, SQIVND (reference sequence). This CDR3 contains 14 residues. The CDR3 DNA sequence: TGTGCCAGTAGTACACCGCGGGAGAGCACTGAAGCTTTCTTT. Residues: CASSTPRESTEAFF.

This chain links TRBV6-1 with TRBJ1-2; 7 bases align to TRBD1. The CDR3 has 15 residues. Germline V gene lookup returns CDR1 MNHNS and CDR2 SASEGT. V shed 3 bases, J shed 4 bases, and the junction held 8 bases outside the gene matches. CDR3 sequence (DNA): TGTGCCAGCAGTGATCTGACAGGGACCGGCTATGGCTACACCTTC. Protein sequence: CASSDLTGTGYGYTF.

The chain has TRBV18 and TRBJ1-1; 7 bases align to TRBD1. V was clipped by 2 bases and J by 4 bases; unmatched bases: 10. Germline V gene data show CDR1 as KGHSH and CDR2 as LQKENI. This CDR3 has 16 residues. Written as DNA, the CDR3 is TGTGCCAGCTCACCATCGGAGCAGGGGGGTCGCACTGAAGCTTTCTTT. As protein: CASSPSEQGGRTEAFF.

The gene calls are TRBV2 and TRBJ1-5; D ambiguous. Trimming cost V 3 bases and J 2 bases, with 8 bases left between them. From germline, CDR1 is SNHLY and CDR2 FYNNEI. The CDR3 has 14 amino acids. The CDR3, as DNA: TGTGCCAGCAGTGAGGTCTATGGCAATCAGCCCCAGCATTTT. Amino acids: CASSEVYGNQPQHF. The full variable domain, with the rest looked up from reference TRBV2 and TRBJ1-5, is EPEVTQTPSHQVTQMGQEVILRCVPISNHLYFYWYRQILGQKVEFLVSFYNNEISEKSEIFDDQFSVERPDGSNFTLKIRSTKLEDSAMYFCASSEVYGNQPQHFGDGTRLSIL.

This chain joins TRBV5-1 and TRBJ2-7; D is perhaps TRBD2 (6 bases). V was pared by 4 bases and J by 2 bases, with 13 bases between. This CDR3 comprises 14 residues. Germline loops: CDR1 SGHRS, CDR2 YFSETQ. In DNA, the CDR3 is TGCGCCAGCAGCGAAGGGGACTTTACCTACGAGCAGTACTTC. It codes for CASSEGDFTYEQYF.

The chain is built from TRBV5-6 and TRBJ1-5; 9 positions agree with TRBD1. Per germline, CDR1 SGHDT and CDR2 YYEEEE. V lost 2 bases and J lost 3; bases outside the gene matches: 3. The CDR3 consists of 15 residues. The CDR3 region has the DNA TGTGCCAGCAGCTTTGGGACAGGGCACAATCAGCCCCAGCATTTT. Its protein product is CASSFGTGHNQPQHF.

The chain joins TRBV28 to TRBJ1-2, with a tentative D call TRBD1 (5 bases). Deletions cut 5 bases from V and 2 bases from J, with 15 bases between. Germline lookup yields CDR1 MDHEN and CDR2 SYDVKM. CDR3 length: 15 amino acids. In DNA, the CDR3 is TGTGCCAGCAGTCCCTTATTGACAGTAAACTATGGCTACACCTTC. Translating gives CASSPLLTVNYGYTF.

The rearrangement uses TRBV9 and TRBJ1-6; TRBD1 aligns across 10 bases. V lost 2 bases and J lost 10; bases outside the gene matches: 6. Germline values: CDR1 SGDLS, CDR2 YYNGEE. The CDR3 is made up of 15 amino acids. The CDR3: CASSVSDRGDSPLHF. In nucleotides, the CDR3 is TGTGCCAGCAGCGTGTCGGACAGGGGGGACTCACCCCTCCACTTT.

The chain joins TRBV6-1 to TRBJ2-2, with a weak D call TRBD2 (5 bases). The V gene lost 3 bases and the J gene lost 7 bases, with 9 bases spanning the gap. The CDR3 totals 13 residues. From germline, CDR1 is MNHNS and CDR2 SASEGT. For the CDR3, the DNA is TGTGCCAGCAGTGATCACCGGGACGGGGAGCTGTTTTTT. Translating gives CASSDHRDGELFF.